The T cell receptor (beta chain) described here comes from a study of long-term antiretroviral therapy in people with HIV. At least one PBMC sample before ART and at least two after were required. Each HIV participant was treated in the United States. Trimming at V came to 4 bases and at J to 3 bases, leaving 5 bases not matched to a gene. Germline assignment: CDR1 SGDLS and CDR2 YYNGEE. This CDR3 region has 15 residues. Samples were assayed with immunoSEQ v3.0 at survey level. Assay used: immunoSEQ multiplex PCR; TCRdb lists only in-frame clones, some missing. This sample yields roughly 20,000 clones, of which 80% are seen a single time; about 10% belongs to the top ten. The study, taken as a whole, reports: When set beside controls, HIV repertoires had CDR3 length ranges that were narrower.

As concerns this clone: Its antigen is still unknown.

V gene TRBV9 combines with J gene TRBJ2-2; 8 nucleotides align to TRBD1. This clonotype was obtained from a woman aged 40 to 55 with HIV. The sequenced sample was unsorted PBMCs, obtained 0.2 years after starting antiretroviral therapy. The CDR3 DNA sequence: TGTGCCAGCAGCCCTTGGGACAGGTACACCGGGGAGCTGTTTTTT. Amino acids: CASSPWDRYTGELFF.